This TCR beta chain appears in the sequencing data of a study of brain metastases from non-small cell lung cancer (dated by TCRdb to between 2018 and 2021). About the study as a whole: The study profiled the immune microenvironment of paired resected primary tumors and brain metastases taken from patients with non-small-cell lung cancer.

The cohort comprised 39 patients with surgically resected non-small-cell lung cancer who had both primary tumor and brain metastasis specimens. V and J are truncated by 0 bases and 4 bases respectively, leaving an intervening sequence of 3 bases. CDR1 KGHDR and CDR2 SFDVKD were looked up in the germline V gene. Spanning cysteine to phenylalanine, the CDR3 consists of 13 amino acids. Of the read, only the CDR3 DNA is kept; its 39 bases are in frame from base 1. Receptor amplification or capture employed the immunoSEQ multiplex PCR assay. T-cell receptor beta chain repertoire sequencing was carried out together with a 770-gene immune expression panel. TCRdb took this table from immuneACCESS and kept in-frame rearrangements with V and J called. Such tables lack part of the clones; where checked against another copy, unresolved V genes explain under half of the gap, and the rest is unexplained. The sample table lists 2,000 to 2,500 clones, roughly 82% of them with a count of one. The top ten hold approximately 9.4% of the sample.

In the case of this clone: It has no known antigen specificity. Within one base of it there is no much larger clone, and no base qualities were kept.

The rearrangement joined TRBV24-1 to TRBJ2-1, with the D gene not confidently named. Material for sequencing was tumor-adjacent normal tissue. The clonotype comes from a donor aged 40 or over with non-small cell lung cancer. This receptor has the CDR3 CATSDLRYNEQFF. In nucleotides, the sequence is TGTGCCACCAGTGATTTGAGGTACAATGAGCAGTTCTTC.